The 8 T cell receptor beta chains reported below all come from one sample, sequenced in a study of blood T cell repertoires in COVID-19. Assay: immunoSEQ multiplex PCR; the TCRdb copy retains only in-frame clones and omits some. The sample holds roughly 30,000 clones, roughly 80% seen once. Sequencing was done on a sample of peripheral blood. These receptors were collected from a woman aged 55-69 years with acute or convalescent COVID-19.

In its sample, this clone was seen a few times. This chain connects TRBV3-1 (or the pseudogene TRBV3-2) to TRBJ2-5; possible D gene TRBD1, 6 bases. The CDR3 is 15 residues long. Trimming cost V 0 bases and J 5 bases, with 13 bases left between them. The germline CDR1 and CDR2 sequences are LGHDT and YNNKEL (reference sequence). CDR3 protein: CASSQEDRERETQYF. The CDR3 DNA follows: TGTGCCAGCAGCCAAGAGGACAGAGAACGGGAGACCCAGTACTTC.

The chain links TRBV5-8 to TRBJ2-2; TRBD1 is a possible D gene (6 bases). CDR3 length equals 14 residues. Trimming took off 0 bases at V and 5 bases at J, with 8 bases between the two ends. The germline CDR1 and CDR2 sequences are SGHTS and YDEGEE. This chain's CDR3 is CASSLGQGTGELFF. CDR3 in DNA: TGTGCCAGCAGCTTGGGGCAGGGGACCGGGGAGCTGTTTTTT.

The sample holds a few counts of this clone. V gene TRBV13 combines with J gene TRBJ1-1, with no clear D. The CDR3 length is 12 residues. Germline assignment: CDR1 PRHDT and CDR2 FYEKMQ (reference sequence). V dropped 4 bases and J dropped 2 bases, with 5 bases sitting between them. CDR3 sequence (DNA): TGTGCCAGCAGCTCGTTTAACACTGAAGCTTTCTTT. Translating it yields CASSSFNTEAFF.

The chain is built from TRBV6-5 and TRBJ1-1; D remains ambiguous. V lost 5 bases and J lost 4, with 11 bases in between. CDR3 size: 13 residues. Germline CDR1 MNHEY, CDR2 SVGAGI. The CDR3 nucleotides are TGTGCCAGCAGTCCAGGCGCCATCACTGAAGCTTTCTTT. It is translated as CASSPGAITEAFF.

The chain employs TRBV29-1 and TRBJ2-4; 7 bases fit TRBD1. Unmatched junction bases numbered 27, after V lost 7 bases and J lost 0 bases. The germline CDR1 and CDR2 sequences are SQVTM and ANQGSEA. The CDR3 loop spans 21 amino acids. The CDR3 loop reads CSALREGIRDRFALAKNIQYF. CDR3 nucleotide sequence: TGCAGCGCCCTGAGGGAAGGGATCCGGGACAGATTTGCTCTAGCCAAAAACATTCAGTACTTC.

The V and J genes are TRBV6-5 and TRBJ1-4; D is ambiguous. The germline CDR1 and CDR2 sequences are MNHEY and SVGAGI. The CDR3 length is 15 residues. V was cut by 5 bases and J by 0 bases, with 10 bases left in between. CDR3 amino acids: CASSTRGATNEKLFF. CDR3 coding DNA: TGTGCCAGCAGTACCCGGGGTGCAACTAATGAAAAACTGTTTTTT.

This clone is medium-sized within its sample. The V gene is TRBV6-5, the J gene TRBJ1-4; 10 positions agree with TRBD1. CDR3 length: 16 amino acids. V dropped 2 bases and J dropped 7; count of bases not matched to a gene: 7. Germline loops: CDR1 MNHEY, CDR2 SVGAGI. This CDR3 is CASSYVPGQGIEKLFF. The CDR3 DNA reads as TGTGCCAGCAGTTACGTCCCGGGACAGGGGATTGAAAAACTGTTTTTT.

The genes are TRBV5-1 and TRBJ1-2, with a tentative D call TRBD1 (5 bases). The V gene's germline CDR1 is SGHRS and CDR2 YFSETQ. V shed 6 bases and J shed 2 bases, with 17 bases lying between them. The CDR3 is 15 amino acids. The CDR3 loop is CASTHQGGVNYGYTF. The CDR3, as DNA: TGCGCCAGCACCCACCAGGGAGGAGTCAACTATGGCTACACCTTC.